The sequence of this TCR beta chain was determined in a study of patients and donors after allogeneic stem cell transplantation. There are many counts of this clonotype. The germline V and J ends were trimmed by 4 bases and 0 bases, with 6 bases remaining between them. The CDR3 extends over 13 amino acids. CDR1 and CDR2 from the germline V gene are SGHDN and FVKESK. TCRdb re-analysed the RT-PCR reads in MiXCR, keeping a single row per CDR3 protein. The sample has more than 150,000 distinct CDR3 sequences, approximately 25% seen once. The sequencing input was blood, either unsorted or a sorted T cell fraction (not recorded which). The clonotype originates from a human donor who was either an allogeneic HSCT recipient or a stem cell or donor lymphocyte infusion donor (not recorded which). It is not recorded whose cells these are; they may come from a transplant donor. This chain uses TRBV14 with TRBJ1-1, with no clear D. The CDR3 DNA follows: TGTGCCAGCAGCCCCCACTTGAACACTGAAGCTTTCTTT. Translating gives CASSPHLNTEAFF. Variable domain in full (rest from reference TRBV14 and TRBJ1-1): EAGVTQFPSHSVIEKGQTVTLRCDPISGHDNLYWYRRVMGKEIKFLLHFVKESKQDESGMPNNRFLAERTGGTYSTLKVQPAELEDSGVYFCASSPHLNTEAFFGQGTRLTVV.